Following are 17 T cell receptor beta chains from one sample sequenced in a study of T-cell memory formation after mild COVID-19. TCRdb called the 5' RACE reads again in MiXCR, with one record for every CDR3 protein. The top ten clones hold around a fifth of a sample with about 430,000 distinct CDR3 sequences, roughly 17% of them seen once. Sequencing input: PBMCs or a T cell subset sorted from them (not recorded which). Every receptor here comes from a man aged 18 to 30 who had mild COVID-19 (a few samples of this study predate the infection). Cell type and time point are not known.

The chain carries TRBV28 and TRBJ1-2, with D uncertain. The V gene lost 6 bases and the J gene lost 2 bases, with 13 bases spanning the gap. Per the germline V gene, CDR1 is MDHEN and CDR2 is SYDVKM. CDR3 length: 14 residues. CDR3 residues: CASREGGPNYGYTF. The CDR3 nucleotides are TGTGCCAGCAGGGAGGGAGGGCCGAACTATGGCTACACCTTC.

The chain links TRBV19 to TRBJ2-2, with 10 positions matching TRBD1. V lost 5 bases and J lost 5; bases outside the gene matches: 8. Germline V lookup: CDR1 LNHDA, CDR2 SQIVND (reference sequence). This CDR3 contains 16 residues. The CDR3 DNA is TGTGCCAGTAGTCCACCGGGGACAGGGGAAACCGGGGAGCTGTTTTTT. Its protein product is CASSPPGTGETGELFF.

This clonotype was seen a few times. V usage is TRBV5-1 and J usage is TRBJ1-1; D not resolved. The CDR3 runs to 13 residues. The germline gives CDR1 SGHRS, CDR2 YFSETQ. V was clipped by 5 bases and J by 7 bases, with 15 bases between them. The CDR3 coding sequence is TGCGCCAGCAGTTTGACGGGTGTCGTTGAAGCTTTCTTT. It codes for CASSLTGVVEAFF.

This chain connects TRBV6-5 to TRBJ1-5; the D gene is possibly TRBD1 (5 bases). Between the trimmed V and J ends, which lost 5 bases and 7 bases, there was a span of 18 bases. Germline CDR1 is MNHEY and CDR2 is SVGAGI. The CDR3 has 15 amino acids. The CDR3 DNA follows: TGTGCCAGCAGTCCGGGACCCCCGGGGTTACAGCCCCAGCATTTT. Translating gives CASSPGPPGLQPQHF.

This rearrangement joins TRBV5-5 to TRBJ2-3, with D perhaps matching TRBD1 (5 bases). Germline CDR1 is SGHKS and CDR2 is YYEKEE (reference sequence). This CDR3 has 14 amino acids. V lost 7 bases to trimming and J lost 0 bases, with 12 bases between them. CDR3 sequence (DNA): TGTGCCAGCCTGATCTCAGGGAGCACAGATACGCAGTATTTT. Translation: CASLISGSTDTQYF.

There are a few counts of this clonotype. The chain recombines TRBV9 with TRBJ2-7, with D unclear. The germline V gene encodes CDR1 SGDLS and CDR2 YYNGEE. This CDR3 contains 16 residues. The V and J ends lost 4 bases and 2 bases respectively, with 19 bases between them. CDR3 sequence reads: CASSSQIGAAAYEQYF. CDR3 sequence (DNA): TGTGCCAGCAGCTCTCAAATTGGTGCCGCGGCCTACGAGCAGTACTTC.

V usage is TRBV6-1 and J usage is TRBJ2-7, with a possible D match to TRBD2 (6 bases). The ends were cut back, 7 bases at V and 6 bases at J, with 31 bases in the middle. From germline, CDR1 is MNHNS and CDR2 SASEGT. The CDR3 consists of 18 residues. The CDR3 DNA is TGTGCCAGCACTCCAATACACCCCCCTTTCCGGGGGACCGGCGAGCAGTACTTC. It specifies CASTPIHPPFRGTGEQYF.

This CDR3 reads CASSLARGQDGDTQYF. As DNA, the CDR3 is TGTGCCAGCAGTTTAGCTAGGGGGCAGGACGGAGATACGCAGTATTTT. The chain has TRBV12-3 or TRBV12-4 and TRBJ2-3; 7 bases line up with TRBD1. The CDR3 consists of 16 residues. The trim removed 0 bases at V and 5 bases at J, leaving 8 bases unmatched.

This clonotype was picked up a small number of times. V usage is TRBV4-3 and J usage is TRBJ2-1, with 9 nucleotides matching TRBD2. V trimming: 2 bases; J trimming: 8 bases; junction bases outside the gene matches: 7. Looked up from germline, CDR1 is LGHNA and CDR2 is YSLEER. The length of the CDR3 is 15 residues. The CDR3 reads CASSQPGLAGHEQFF. DNA for the CDR3: TGCGCCAGCAGCCAACCGGGACTAGCAGGGCATGAGCAGTTCTTC.

The chain recombines TRBV9 with TRBJ1-2; maybe TRBD1 (6 bases). The CDR3 consists of 16 residues. CDR1 is SGDLS, CDR2 YYNGEE, per germline. The V end was cut by 4 bases, the J end by 0 bases, with 16 bases between. Here the CDR3 reads CASSWGGQSANYGYTF. In nucleotides, the CDR3 is TGTGCCAGCAGCTGGGGGGGGCAGTCCGCTAACTATGGCTACACCTTC.

V gene TRBV12-3 or TRBV12-4 combines with J gene TRBJ1-6; maybe TRBD1 (5 bases). The CDR3 is 12 amino acids. V lost 8 bases and J lost 9, with 11 bases in between. CDR3 amino acids: CASGQGSSPLHF. CDR3 bases: TGTGCCAGCGGGCAGGGTAGTTCACCCCTCCACTTT.

The rearrangement links TRBV28 to TRBJ1-6; D is unresolved. CDR1 and CDR2 (germline): MDHEN, SYDVKM. Trimming removed 7 bases from V and 10 bases from J, with 14 bases in between. The CDR3 has 13 amino acids. CDR3 protein: CASNVRPHSPLHF. The CDR3 DNA sequence: TGTGCCAGCAATGTGAGGCCGCACTCACCCCTCCACTTT.

This CDR3 is CASSLNRDAEAFF. CDR3 nucleotide sequence: TGTGCCAGCAGCTTAAATCGGGACGCTGAAGCTTTCTTT. The chain combines TRBV7-3 with TRBJ1-1; the D gene is possibly TRBD1 (5 bases). Trimming shortened V by 1 base and J by 6 bases, and 9 bases separated the two germline ends. The CDR3 runs 13 residues. Germline V gene data show CDR1 as SGHTA and CDR2 as FQGTGA.

The genes are TRBV20-1 and TRBJ2-5, with 7 bases identical to TRBD1. V lost 1 base and J lost 4; bases outside the gene matches: 9. CDR3 size: 15 residues. CDR1 is DFQATT, CDR2 SNEGSKA, per germline (reference sequence). CDR3 nucleotide sequence: TGCAGTGCTAGAGGTACAGGGGTAATTCGAGAGACCCAGTACTTC. Translation: CSARGTGVIRETQYF.

This chain uses TRBV3-1 with TRBJ2-3; maybe TRBD2 (5 bases). Trimming removed 8 bases at V and 5 bases at J, with 11 bases between. The CDR3 covers 12 residues. Germline CDR1 and CDR2: LGHDT and YNNKEL (reference sequence). CDR3 region: CASAGNGDTQYF. Here the CDR3 DNA reads TGTGCCAGCGCCGGGAACGGAGATACGCAGTATTTT.

This clonotype occurred many times. The V call is TRBV11-2, the J call TRBJ1-1, with no clear D. The CDR3 totals 13 residues. V lost 5 bases, J lost 1 base, and 8 bases lay in between. CDR1 and CDR2 (germline): SGHAT, FQNNGV. CDR3 sequence reads: CASSNGPNTEAFF. The CDR3 region has the DNA TGTGCCAGCAGCAATGGGCCGAACACTGAAGCTTTCTTT.

This clonotype has just a few counts. The rearrangement joins TRBV20-1 to TRBJ2-5; D is perhaps TRBD1 or TRBD2 (5 bases each). V gave up 3 bases and J gave up 1 base, with 9 bases separating them. The CDR3 has 13 amino acids. Germline-derived CDR1 and CDR2 are DFQATT and SNEGSKA (reference sequence). The chain's CDR3 is CSASKGTQETQYF. The DNA of the CDR3 is TGCAGTGCTAGTAAAGGGACCCAAGAGACCCAGTACTTC.